This record concerns one T cell receptor (beta chain) sequence. The source of the sample is a study of blood T cell repertoires in COVID-19. Study in general: Samples of COVID-19 (acute and convalescent) were obtained from the United States, Italy and Spain. Sample material is recorded as cDNA or gDNA derived from T cells, B-cell-depleted T cells, or PBMCs.

Data came from immunoSEQ multiplex PCR; TCRdb stores just in-frame clones and leaves some out. Of 110,000 or so clones listed, around four fifths are singletons. CDR1 is ENHRY, CDR2 SYGVKD, per germline. CDR3 length equals 17 residues. The trim removed 5 bases at V and 2 bases at J, leaving 11 bases unmatched. The sequencing sample was made of peripheral blood. This receptor was identified in a middle-aged woman with acute or convalescent COVID-19. The chain joins TRBV10-3 to TRBJ2-5, with 10 bases that match TRBD2. CDR3: CAISRGATSGAQETQYF. CDR3 nucleotide sequence: TGTGCCATCAGTAGGGGGGCAACTAGCGGGGCTCAAGAGACCCAGTACTTC.